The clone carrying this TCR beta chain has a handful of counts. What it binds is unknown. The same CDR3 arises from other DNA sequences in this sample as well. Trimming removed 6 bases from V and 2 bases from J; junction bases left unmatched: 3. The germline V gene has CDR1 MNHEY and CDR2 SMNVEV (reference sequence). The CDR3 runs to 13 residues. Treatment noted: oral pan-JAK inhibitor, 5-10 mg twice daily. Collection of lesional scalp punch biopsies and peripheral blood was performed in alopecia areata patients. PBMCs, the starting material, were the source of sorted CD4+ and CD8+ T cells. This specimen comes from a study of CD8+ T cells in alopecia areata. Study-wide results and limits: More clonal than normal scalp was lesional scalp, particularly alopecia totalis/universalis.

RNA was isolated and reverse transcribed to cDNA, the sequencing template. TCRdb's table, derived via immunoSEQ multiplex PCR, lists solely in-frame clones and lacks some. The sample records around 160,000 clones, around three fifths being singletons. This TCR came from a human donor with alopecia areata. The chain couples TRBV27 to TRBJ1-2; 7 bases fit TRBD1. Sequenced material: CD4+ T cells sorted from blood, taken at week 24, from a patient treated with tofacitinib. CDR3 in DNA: TGTGCCAGCAGGGGACAGTCGAACTATGGCTACACCTTC. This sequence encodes CASRGQSNYGYTF.